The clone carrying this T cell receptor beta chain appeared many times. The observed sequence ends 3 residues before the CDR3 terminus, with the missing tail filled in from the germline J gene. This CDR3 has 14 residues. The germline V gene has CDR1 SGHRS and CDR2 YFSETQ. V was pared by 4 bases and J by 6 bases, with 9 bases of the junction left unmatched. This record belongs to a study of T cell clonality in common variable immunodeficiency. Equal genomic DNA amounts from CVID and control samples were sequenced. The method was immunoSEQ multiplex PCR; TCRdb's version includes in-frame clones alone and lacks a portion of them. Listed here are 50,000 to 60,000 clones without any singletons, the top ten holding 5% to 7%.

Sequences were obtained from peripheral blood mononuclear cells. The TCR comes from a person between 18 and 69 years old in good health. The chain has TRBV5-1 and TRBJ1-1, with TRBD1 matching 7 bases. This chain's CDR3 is CASSPGGGTSEAFF. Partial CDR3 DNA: TGCGCCAGCAGCCCGGGAGGGGGCACCTCTGAA.